These 28 T cell receptor beta chains originate from one sample sequenced in a study of Ad26.COV2.S vaccination and SARS-CoV-2 variants. The data were produced by immunoSEQ multiplex PCR, yet TCRdb's version contains in-frame clones alone and is incomplete. The repertoire has about 370,000 clones, 89% of them found once; the top ten carry around 1.9%. The sample's treatment: some 20 received Ad26.COV2.S at low or high dose, single or two shots; roughly five received placebo; per-sample allocation not given. Day 63 after the first vaccine or placebo injection was the time point for sampling. The source material was peripheral blood, sampled in a trial of Ad26.COV2.S vaccine versus placebo. The receptors come from a person between 18 and 65 years old who received the Ad26.COV2.S COVID-19 vaccine or a placebo.

The rearrangement uses TRBV5-1 and TRBJ2-7; no clear D gene. V dropped 5 bases and J dropped 0 bases, with 12 bases sitting between them. The germline gives CDR1 SGHRS, CDR2 YFSETQ. This CDR3 is 14 amino acids long. The CDR3 DNA reads as TGCGCCAGCAGTACCGACGGCTCCTCCTACGAGCAGTACTTC. Its protein is CASSTDGSSYEQYF.

A single count supports this clone. V gene TRBV6-2 or TRBV6-3 combines with J gene TRBJ1-1; 7 bases line up with TRBD1. The CDR3 totals 16 residues. Germline V gene data show CDR1 as MNHEY and CDR2 as SVGEGT. V lost 0 bases to trimming and J lost 5 bases; unmatched junction nucleotides: 9. The CDR3 nucleotides read TGTGCCAGCAGTTACTCAGCCCACAGGGGTTTAACTGAAGCTTTCTTT. Protein product: CASSYSAHRGLTEAFF.

The chain combines TRBV7-8 with TRBJ2-3, with 7 nucleotides matching TRBD1. Germline assignment: CDR1 SGHVS and CDR2 FQNEAQ. The CDR3 has 16 residues. V dropped 7 bases and J dropped 4; count of bases not matched to a gene: 14. As DNA, the CDR3 is TGTGCCAGCACTAGACAGGGCGATCCCTGGGCAGATACGCAGTATTTT. This translates into CASTRQGDPWADTQYF. Full variable domain (missing parts from reference TRBV7-8 and TRBJ2-3): GAGVSQSPRYKVAKRGQDVALRCDPISGHVSLFWYQQALGQGPEFLTYFQNEAQLDKSGLPSDRFFAERPEGSVSTLKIQRTQQEDSAVYLCASTRQGDPWADTQYFGPGTRLTVL.

The V call is TRBV20-1, the J call TRBJ2-1; TRBD1 agrees at 11 bases. Looked up from germline, CDR1 is DFQATT and CDR2 is SNEGSKA (reference sequence). The CDR3 length is 11 residues. With 5 bases clipped from V and 15 bases from J, the junction kept 6 bases outside the gene matches. The CDR3 protein is CSASRTGGMFF. In DNA, the CDR3 is TGCAGTGCTTCGCGGACAGGGGGCATGTTCTTC.

This clone was detected many times. The rearrangement links TRBV10-1 to TRBJ2-1; no clear D. The CDR3 is 12 amino acids. V gave up 4 bases and J gave up 5 bases, with 6 bases separating them. The V gene's germline CDR1 is WNHNN and CDR2 SYGVQD (reference sequence). CDR3 region: CASSAYDNEQFF. The CDR3 DNA sequence: TGCGCCAGCAGTGCCTACGACAATGAGCAGTTCTTC.

The chain couples TRBV19 to TRBJ2-2, with 7 nucleotides matching TRBD1. V lost 4 bases and J lost 11; bases outside the gene matches: 10. The V gene's germline CDR1 is LNHDA and CDR2 SQIVND (reference sequence). CDR3 size: 14 residues. CDR3 sequence reads: CASSTFGQAVELFF. The CDR3 nucleotides are TGTGCCAGTAGTACCTTCGGACAGGCCGTCGAGCTGTTTTTT.

This chain joins TRBV7-6 and TRBJ1-5; D uncertain. Germline V gene data show CDR1 as SGHVS and CDR2 as FNYEAQ. CDR3 length: 15 amino acids. Trimming shortened V by 1 base and J by 4 bases, and 11 bases separated the two germline ends. The CDR3 here is CASSLDEGRNQPQHF. CDR3 bases: TGTGCCAGCAGCTTAGATGAGGGTCGGAATCAGCCCCAGCATTTT.

This chain links TRBV30 with TRBJ2-7; D might be TRBD1 or TRBD2, each matching 5 bases. The V gene lost 4 bases and the J gene lost 5 bases, with 12 bases spanning the gap. The germline CDR1 and CDR2 sequences are GTSNPN and SVGIG (reference sequence). The CDR3 is made up of 12 amino acids. CDR3 sequence: CAWKGLGDEQYF. The CDR3 coding sequence is TGTGCCTGGAAGGGGCTCGGGGACGAGCAGTACTTC.

The chain recombines TRBV3-1 (or the pseudogene TRBV3-2) with TRBJ1-1; no clear D gene. The CDR3 runs to 13 residues. Per germline, CDR1 LGHDT and CDR2 YNNKEL (reference sequence). The V and J ends lost 0 bases and 9 bases respectively, with 11 bases between them. The CDR3 sequence: CASSQDGKTKAFF. The CDR3 region has the DNA TGTGCCAGCAGCCAAGATGGCAAGACCAAAGCTTTCTTT.

The rearrangement joins TRBV7-9 to TRBJ2-1; no reliable D call. CDR1 is SEHNR and CDR2 is FQNEAQ in the germline V gene (reference sequence). V lost 6 bases and J lost 3, with 6 bases in between. The CDR3 has 12 residues. CDR3 sequence: CASSLDYNEQFF. CDR3 sequence (DNA): TGTGCCAGCAGTCTGGACTACAATGAGCAGTTCTTC. Combining the CDR3 with reference TRBV7-9 and TRBJ2-1 gives the whole variable domain DTGVSQNPRHKITKRGQNVTFRCDPISEHNRLYWYRQTLGQGPEFLTYFQNEAQLEKSRLLSDRFSAERPKGSFSTLEIQRTEQGDSAMYLCASSLDYNEQFFGPGTRLTVL.

This chain connects TRBV19 to TRBJ2-1; 7 bases align to TRBD2. The V gene end was trimmed by 3 bases and the J gene end by 5 bases; junction bases not matched to a gene: 13. Germline loops: CDR1 LNHDA, CDR2 SQIVND (reference sequence). This CDR3 has 17 amino acids. The CDR3: CASSIRLLASQHNEQFF. The DNA of the CDR3 is TGTGCCAGTAGTATTCGCCTACTAGCGTCGCAGCACAATGAGCAGTTCTTC.

In the case of this clone: One junction end disagrees with the germline gene, perhaps due to a read error. The sample holds other DNA sequences that translate to the same CDR3. The chain has TRBV11-3 and TRBJ2-7; D ambiguous. The CDR3 loop spans 14 amino acids. CDR1 is SGHNT, CDR2 YENEEA, per germline. The CDR3 bases are TGTGCCAGCAGTTTAGTGGGATTCAGCTACGAGCAGTACTTC. It yields the protein CASSLVGFSYEQYF.

This chain uses TRBV2 with TRBJ1-1, with D maybe TRBD1 (5 bases). Germline-derived CDR1 and CDR2 are SNHLY and FYNNEI. This CDR3 comprises 12 residues. V was cut by 6 bases and J by 5 bases, with 10 bases left in between. This CDR3 reads CASSGGATEAFF. CDR3 coding DNA: TGTGCCAGCAGCGGGGGAGCTACTGAAGCTTTCTTT. The full variable domain, completed using reference TRBV2 and TRBJ1-1, is EPEVTQTPSHQVTQMGQEVILRCVPISNHLYFYWYRQILGQKVEFLVSFYNNEISEKSEIFDDQFSVERPDGSNFTLKIRSTKLEDSAMYFCASSGGATEAFFGQGTRLTVV.

The chain combines TRBV5-6 with TRBJ2-5, with a possible D match to TRBD1 (6 bases). Germline V gene sequence: CDR1 SGHDT, CDR2 YYEEEE. CDR3 length equals 13 residues. Trimming stripped 9 bases from V and 5 bases from J, with 17 bases between. The CDR3 loop reads CATMRSRGETQYF. CDR3 nucleotides: TGTGCCACCATGAGGTCCAGGGGTGAGACCCAGTACTTC.

This sequence joins TRBV6-5 and TRBJ2-1; D perhaps matches TRBD2 (6 bases). CDR3 length: 15 residues. The ends were cut back, 3 bases at V and 2 bases at J, with 11 bases in the middle. Looked up from germline, CDR1 is MNHEY and CDR2 is SVGAGI. CDR3 sequence (DNA): TGTGCCAGCAGTTATACCGGGGAGGCCTACAATGAGCAGTTCTTC. Translation gives CASSYTGEAYNEQFF.

The chain couples TRBV11-2 to TRBJ2-5; unclear D gene. The CDR3 sequence is 12 residues long. V shed 5 bases and J shed 5 bases, with 9 bases lying between them. CDR1 is SGHAT and CDR2 is FQNNGV in the germline V gene. The CDR3 here is CASSPSSETQYF. The CDR3 DNA reads TGTGCCAGCAGCCCTAGTTCGGAGACCCAGTACTTC.

The J gene is TRBJ2-2, the V gene TRBV19, with 14 nucleotides matching TRBD2. Germline trimming cut 3 bases from V and 1 base from J; bases unmatched to any gene: 7. The CDR3 length is 19 residues. Looked up from germline, CDR1 is LNHDA and CDR2 is SQIVND (reference sequence). The CDR3 DNA sequence: TGTGCCAGTAGTATCGATCGACTAGCGGGAGGGAGGAACACCGGGGAGCTGTTTTTT. This sequence encodes CASSIDRLAGGRNTGELFF.

V and J are TRBV28 and TRBJ1-2; D gene unclear. The CDR3 sequence is 13 residues long. V was clipped by 6 bases and J by 3 bases, with 11 bases between them. The V gene's germline CDR1 is MDHEN and CDR2 SYDVKM. The DNA for the CDR3 is TGTGCCAGCAGGCTCGGTCGGGACTATGGCTACACCTTC. Its translation: CASRLGRDYGYTF.

This clone was observed a few times. V is TRBV11-2 and J is TRBJ2-7, with a weak D call TRBD2 (6 bases). Germline V gives CDR1 SGHAT, CDR2 FQNNGV. CDR3 size: 15 residues. Trimming pared 6 bases from V and 9 bases from J, leaving 24 bases between. In DNA, the CDR3 is TGTGCCAGCAGTCTTTCCGGGGGTCCTCCTGGGGTGCAGTACTTC. It translates to CASSLSGGPPGVQYF.

The chain has TRBV28 and TRBJ1-2; D unresolved. This CDR3 is 16 amino acids long. V lost 7 bases and J lost 2, with 20 bases in between. Germline CDR1 and CDR2: MDHEN and SYDVKM. The DNA of the CDR3 is TGTGCCAGCAAGAAGAACCTCGGGGTAGGGAACTATGGCTACACCTTC. Translating it yields CASKKNLGVGNYGYTF.

The V gene is TRBV29-1, the J gene TRBJ2-6, with D maybe TRBD2 (5 bases). Germline assignment: CDR1 SQVTM and CDR2 ANQGSEA. The CDR3 length is 15 residues. The V end was cut by 4 bases, the J end by 0 bases, with 10 bases between. The CDR3 spells CSVVGGSSGANVLTF. The CDR3 bases are TGCAGCGTTGTAGGAGGAAGCTCTGGGGCCAACGTCCTGACTTTC.

As regards this clone: This CDR3 is also generated by other DNA sequences in the sample. The rearrangement links TRBV5-4 to TRBJ1-1; TRBD1 aligns across 7 bases. The V segment lost 5 bases and the J segment 3 bases; nucleotides outside the gene matches: 4. This CDR3 spans 13 amino acids. Germline V CDR1 and CDR2: SGHNT, YYREEE (reference sequence). CDR3 sequence reads: CASSSDRDTEAFF. The CDR3 nucleotides are TGTGCCAGCAGTTCTGACAGGGACACTGAAGCTTTCTTT.

This chain connects TRBV10-3 to TRBJ2-7; no firm D call. The CDR3 loop spans 12 amino acids. CDR1 and CDR2 (germline): ENHRY, SYGVKD. Trimming removed 8 bases at V and 3 bases at J, with 11 bases between. The CDR3 loop reads CAIPGFIYEQYF. CDR3 sequence (DNA): TGTGCCATCCCCGGGTTCATCTACGAGCAGTACTTC.

The chain is built from TRBV6-2 or TRBV6-3 and TRBJ2-7; the match to TRBD1 covers 9 bases. V shed 4 bases, J shed 2 bases, and the junction held 3 bases outside the gene matches. Per germline, CDR1 MNHEY and CDR2 SVGEGT. The CDR3 contains 14 residues. The CDR3 coding sequence is TGTGCCAGCAGTTTCAACAGGGGGCCCTACGAGCAGTACTTC. This codes for CASSFNRGPYEQYF.

The chain uses TRBV6-5 and TRBJ2-1; D is perhaps TRBD2 (5 bases). This CDR3 has 13 residues. Between the trimmed V and J ends, which lost 0 bases and 8 bases, there was a span of 8 bases. CDR1 and CDR2 from the germline V gene are MNHEY and SVGAGI. The CDR3 DNA is TGTGCCAGCAGTTACTCGCCGGGATATGAGCAGTTCTTC. This encodes CASSYSPGYEQFF.

This clone was recorded many times. The chain employs TRBV6-6 and TRBJ2-1; D may correspond to TRBD1 or TRBD2 (5 bases each). The CDR3 loop spans 15 amino acids. Germline CDR1 and CDR2: MNHNY and SVGAGI (reference sequence). The V end was cut by 7 bases, the J end by 1 base, with 14 bases between. In DNA, the CDR3 is TGTGCCAGCACCCTTGGGGGTGTATCCTACAATGAGCAGTTCTTC. Its protein is CASTLGGVSYNEQFF.

The chain links TRBV11-2 to TRBJ1-3; tentative D call: TRBD1 (5 bases). The V and J ends lost 1 base and 0 bases respectively, with 10 bases between them. This CDR3 is 16 amino acids long. The V gene's germline CDR1 is SGHAT and CDR2 FQNNGV. CDR3 DNA: TGTGCCAGCAGCTTAGGGACACGGAGCTCTGGAAACACCATATATTTT. Translating gives CASSLGTRSSGNTIYF.

As to this clone: The same CDR3 arises from other DNA sequences in this sample as well. V is TRBV5-1 and J is TRBJ2-5; 9 bases map to TRBD1. The V gene's germline CDR1 is SGHRS and CDR2 YFSETQ. The CDR3 runs to 14 residues. Trimming cost V 4 bases and J 5 bases; bases outside gene matches: 6. DNA of the CDR3: TGCGCCAGCAGCCCTGGGACAGGGAGGGAGACCCAGTACTTC. It is translated as CASSPGTGRETQYF.